This TCR beta chain stems from a study of control samples from healthy donors and cancer patients. The V segment lost 1 base and the J segment 3 bases; nucleotides outside the gene matches: 4. Germline CDR1 and CDR2: MGHRA and YSYEKL. This CDR3 is 16 amino acids long. Generated by immunoSEQ multiplex PCR, the TCRdb table keeps only in-frame clones and is missing some. The sample has some 140,000 clones, around 92% seen once. This receptor was obtained from a man aged 45-60 years with head and neck cancer. Sequenced material: PBMCs. The V call is TRBV4-1, the J call TRBJ2-5, with 11 bases that match TRBD2. CDR3 in DNA: TGCGCCAGCAGCCAAGGTCTAGCGGGAGGAAAAGAGACCCAGTACTTC. Its protein product is CASSQGLAGGKETQYF.